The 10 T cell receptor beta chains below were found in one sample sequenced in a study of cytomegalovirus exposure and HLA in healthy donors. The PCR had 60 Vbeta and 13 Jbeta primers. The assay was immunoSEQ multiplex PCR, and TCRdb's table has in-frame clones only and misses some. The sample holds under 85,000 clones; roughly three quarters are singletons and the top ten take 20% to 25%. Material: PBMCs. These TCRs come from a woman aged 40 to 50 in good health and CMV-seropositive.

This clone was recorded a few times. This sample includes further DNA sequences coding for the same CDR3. The CDR3 DNA reads TGTGCCAGCAGGGCCGGGGGGTCTGGGGCCAACGTCCTGACTTTC. Its translation: CASRAGGSGANVLTF. This chain uses TRBV6-1 with TRBJ2-6, with 7 bases identical to TRBD2. Germline V gene sequence: CDR1 MNHNS, CDR2 SASEGT. Trimming at V came to 6 bases and at J to 1 base, leaving 3 bases not matched to a gene. The CDR3 is made up of 15 amino acids.

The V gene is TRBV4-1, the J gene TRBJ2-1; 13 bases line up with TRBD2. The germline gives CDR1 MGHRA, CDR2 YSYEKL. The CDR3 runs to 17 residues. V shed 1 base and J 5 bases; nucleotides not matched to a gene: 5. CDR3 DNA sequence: TGCGCCAGCAGCCAAGGGACTAGCGGGGGATTCCACAATGAGCAGTTCTTC. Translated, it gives CASSQGTSGGFHNEQFF.

CDR3 DNA sequence: TGTGCCAGCAAAGCGTACAATGAGCAGTTCTTC. It specifies CASKAYNEQFF. The J gene is TRBJ2-1, the V gene TRBV2; D gene unclear. The germline CDR1 and CDR2 sequences are SNHLY and FYNNEI. Trimming stripped 7 bases from V and 4 bases from J, with 5 bases between. This CDR3 region has 11 residues.

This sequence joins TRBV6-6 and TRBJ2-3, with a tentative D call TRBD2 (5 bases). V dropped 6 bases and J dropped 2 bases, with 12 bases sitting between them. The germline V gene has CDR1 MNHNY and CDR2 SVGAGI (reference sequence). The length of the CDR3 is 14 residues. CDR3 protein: CASRRVGNTDTQYF. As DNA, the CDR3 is TGTGCCAGCAGGCGGGTCGGCAACACAGATACGCAGTATTTT.

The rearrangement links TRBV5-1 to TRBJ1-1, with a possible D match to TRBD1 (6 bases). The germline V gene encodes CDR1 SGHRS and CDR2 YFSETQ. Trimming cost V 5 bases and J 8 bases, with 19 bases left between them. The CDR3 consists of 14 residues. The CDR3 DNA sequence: TGCGCCAGCAGGACTTTAACCGGACAGAAAGAAGCTTTCTTT. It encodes CASRTLTGQKEAFF.

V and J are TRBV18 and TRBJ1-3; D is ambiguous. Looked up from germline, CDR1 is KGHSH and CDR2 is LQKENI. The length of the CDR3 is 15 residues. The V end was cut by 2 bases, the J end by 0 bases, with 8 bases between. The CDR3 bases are TGTGCCAGCTCACCAATTGAGAGCTCTGGAAACACCATATATTTT. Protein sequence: CASSPIESSGNTIYF. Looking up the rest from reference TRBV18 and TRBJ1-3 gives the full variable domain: NAGVMQNPRHLVRRRGQEARLRCSPMKGHSHVYWYRQLPEEGLKFMVYLQKENIIDESGMPKERFSAEFPKEGPSILRIQQVVRGDSAAYFCASSPIESSGNTIYFGEGSWLTVV.

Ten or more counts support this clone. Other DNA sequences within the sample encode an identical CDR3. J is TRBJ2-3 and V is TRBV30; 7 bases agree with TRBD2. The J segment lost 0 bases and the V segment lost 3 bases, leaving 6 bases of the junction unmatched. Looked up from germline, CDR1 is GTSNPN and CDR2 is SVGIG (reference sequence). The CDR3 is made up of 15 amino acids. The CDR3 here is CAWRTSSTSTDTQYF. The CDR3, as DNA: TGTGCCTGGAGGACTAGCAGTACGAGCACAGATACGCAGTATTTT.

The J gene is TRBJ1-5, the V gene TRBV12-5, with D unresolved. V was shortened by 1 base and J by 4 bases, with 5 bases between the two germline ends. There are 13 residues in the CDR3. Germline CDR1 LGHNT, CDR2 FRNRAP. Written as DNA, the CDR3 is TGTGCTAGTGGTTTGGCCCCTAATCAGCCCCAGCATTTT. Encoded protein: CASGLAPNQPQHF.

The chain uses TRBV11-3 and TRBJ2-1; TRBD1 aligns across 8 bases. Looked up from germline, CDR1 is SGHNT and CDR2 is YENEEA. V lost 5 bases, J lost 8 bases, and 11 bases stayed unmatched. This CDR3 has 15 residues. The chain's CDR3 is CASSASGGILYEQFF. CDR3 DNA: TGTGCCAGCAGCGCATCAGGGGGCATTTTGTATGAGCAGTTCTTC.

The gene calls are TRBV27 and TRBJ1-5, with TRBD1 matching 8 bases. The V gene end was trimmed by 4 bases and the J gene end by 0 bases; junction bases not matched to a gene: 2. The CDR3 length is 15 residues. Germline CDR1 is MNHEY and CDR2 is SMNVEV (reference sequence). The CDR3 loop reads CASSWDRHSNQPQHF. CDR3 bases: TGTGCCAGCAGTTGGGACAGGCATAGCAATCAGCCCCAGCATTTT.